This T cell receptor beta chain is from a study of blood T cell repertoires in COVID-19. The CDR3 has 15 residues. From germline, CDR1 is SNHLY and CDR2 FYNNEI. V gave up 6 bases and J gave up 2 bases, with 17 bases separating them. Original processing notes: It was from reference gene primer amplification that nucleated cell counts were estimated. Produced via immunoSEQ multiplex PCR; TCRdb's table is partial and in-frame only. The D gene and trimming were derived from the DNA, and the V and J assignments and clone size from that table. The profile shows a few hundred thousand clones, around 90% of them singletons.

The TCR originated in a woman aged 25 to 45 who had recovered from COVID-19. This chain joins TRBV2 and TRBJ2-7, with a tentative D call TRBD2 (6 bases). Sequencing input: PBMCs or T cells enriched from blood (not recorded which). CDR3 region: CASSRREVWTYEQYF. The CDR3 DNA reads TGTGCCAGCAGCCGGAGGGAGGTCTGGACCTACGAGCAGTACTTC.